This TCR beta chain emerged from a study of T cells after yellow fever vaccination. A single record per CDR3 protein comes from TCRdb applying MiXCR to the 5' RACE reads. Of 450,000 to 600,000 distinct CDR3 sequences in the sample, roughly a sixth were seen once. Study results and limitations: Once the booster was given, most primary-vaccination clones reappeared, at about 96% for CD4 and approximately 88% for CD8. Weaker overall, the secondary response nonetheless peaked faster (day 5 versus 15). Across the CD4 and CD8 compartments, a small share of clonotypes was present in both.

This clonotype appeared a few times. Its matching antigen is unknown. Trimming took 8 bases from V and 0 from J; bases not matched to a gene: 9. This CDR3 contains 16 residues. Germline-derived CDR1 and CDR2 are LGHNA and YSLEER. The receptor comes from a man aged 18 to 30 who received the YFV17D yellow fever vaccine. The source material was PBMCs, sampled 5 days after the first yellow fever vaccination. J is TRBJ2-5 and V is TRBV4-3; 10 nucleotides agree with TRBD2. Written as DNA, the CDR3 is TGCGCCAGCGCCAGGGCTAGCGGGGGAAACCAAGAGACCCAGTACTTC. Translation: CASARASGGNQETQYF.